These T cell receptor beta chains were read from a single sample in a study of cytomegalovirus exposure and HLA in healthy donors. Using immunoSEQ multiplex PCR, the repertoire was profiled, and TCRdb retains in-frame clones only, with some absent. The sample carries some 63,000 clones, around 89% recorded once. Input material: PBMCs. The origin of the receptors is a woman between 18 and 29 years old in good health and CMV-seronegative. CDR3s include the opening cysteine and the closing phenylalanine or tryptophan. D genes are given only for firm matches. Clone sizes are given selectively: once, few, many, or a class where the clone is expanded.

CDR3aa: CASSVFGGADTEAFF
CDR3nt: TGTGCCAGCAGTGTTTTCGGGGGTGCGGACACTGAAGCTTTCTTT
v_gene: TRBV6-1
d_gene: -
abundance: once
j_gene: TRBJ1-1

CDR3aa: CAWPGGAGILTDTQYF
CDR3nt: TGTGCCTGGCCCGGGGGGGCGGGGATACTTACAGATACGCAGTATTTT
v_gene: TRBV30
d_gene: TRBD2
abundance: -
j_gene: TRBJ2-3

CDR3aa: CASSQDSGFQGEQFF
CDR3nt: TGTGCCAGCAGCCAAGATTCGGGCTTCCAGGGTGAGCAGTTCTTC
v_gene: TRBV4-2
d_gene: -
abundance: -
j_gene: TRBJ2-1

CDR3aa: CSVEGQGSTEAFF
CDR3nt: TGCAGCGTTGAAGGTCAGGGGAGCACTGAAGCTTTCTTT
v_gene: TRBV29-1
d_gene: -
abundance: -
j_gene: TRBJ1-1

CDR3aa: CASQFAGWNTEAFF
CDR3nt: TGTGCCAGCCAATTTGCAGGGTGGAACACTGAAGCTTTCTTT
v_gene: TRBV7-9
d_gene: -
abundance: -
j_gene: TRBJ1-1

CDR3aa: CASSDSSRLMNLNSPLHF
CDR3nt: TGTGCCAGCAGTGACTCGAGTCGGTTGATGAATCTCAATTCACCCCTCCACTTT
v_gene: TRBV6-4
d_gene: -
abundance: -
j_gene: TRBJ1-6

CDR3aa: CASSLSAMTGGWTGELFF
CDR3nt: TGTGCCAGCAGTTTATCGGCGATGACAGGAGGATGGACCGGGGAGCTGTTTTTT
v_gene: TRBV28
d_gene: -
abundance: -
j_gene: TRBJ2-2

CDR3aa: CASSHDITHPSEAFF
CDR3nt: TGTGCCAGCAGTCATGACATCACTCACCCCAGTGAAGCTTTCTTT
v_gene: TRBV28
d_gene: -
abundance: -
j_gene: TRBJ1-1

CDR3aa: CASSYLPAGSTGELFF
CDR3nt: TGTGCCAGCAGTTACCTCCCAGCGGGCTCCACCGGGGAGCTGTTTTTT
v_gene: TRBV6-5
d_gene: -
abundance: -
j_gene: TRBJ2-2

CDR3aa: CASTRVVSNYGYTF
CDR3nt: TGTGCCAGCACCCGGGTGGTTTCTAACTATGGCTACACCTTC
v_gene: TRBV13
d_gene: -
abundance: -
j_gene: TRBJ1-2

CDR3aa: CASSLPTGQDEQYF
CDR3nt: TGTGCCAGCAGTTTACCGACAGGGCAGGACGAGCAGTACTTC
v_gene: TRBV28
d_gene: TRBD1
abundance: once
j_gene: TRBJ2-7

CDR3aa: CASSLEGALVNTEAFF
CDR3nt: TGTGCCAGCAGCTTAGAAGGGGCCCTAGTGAACACTGAAGCTTTCTTT
v_gene: TRBV11-3
d_gene: -
abundance: -
j_gene: TRBJ1-1

CDR3aa: CASSQGFYEQYF
CDR3nt: TGTGCCAGCAGTCAGGGGTTTTACGAGCAGTACTTC
v_gene: TRBV28
d_gene: -
abundance: -
j_gene: TRBJ2-7

CDR3aa: CASRIVAGITDTQYF
CDR3nt: TGTGCCAGCAGAATAGTAGCGGGAATCACAGATACGCAGTATTTT
v_gene: TRBV6-1
d_gene: TRBD2
abundance: -
j_gene: TRBJ2-3

CDR3aa: CAWSVSFYEQYF
CDR3nt: TGTGCCTGGAGTGTAAGCTTCTACGAGCAGTACTTC
v_gene: TRBV30
d_gene: -
abundance: -
j_gene: TRBJ2-7

CDR3aa: CASSGGLAGVFQFF
CDR3nt: TGTGCCAGCAGCGGGGGACTAGCGGGAGTATTTCAGTTCTTC
v_gene: TRBV11-2
d_gene: TRBD2
abundance: -
j_gene: TRBJ2-1

CDR3aa: CASSLGGTGNTEAFF
CDR3nt: TGTGCCAGCAGCTTAGGAGGGACAGGGAACACTGAAGCTTTCTTT
v_gene: TRBV7-8
d_gene: TRBD1
abundance: -
j_gene: TRBJ1-1

CDR3aa: CASSFGNTIYF
CDR3nt: TGTGCCAGCAGTTTCGGTAACACCATATATTTT
v_gene: TRBV27
d_gene: -
abundance: -
j_gene: TRBJ1-3

CDR3aa: CASTTGRNVGYNEQFF
CDR3nt: TGTGCCAGCACCACAGGAAGGAATGTGGGATACAATGAGCAGTTCTTC
v_gene: TRBV11-2
d_gene: -
abundance: -
j_gene: TRBJ2-1

CDR3aa: CAWSVGTGWDTIYF
CDR3nt: TGTGCCTGGAGTGTAGGGACAGGGTGGGACACCATATATTTT
v_gene: TRBV30
d_gene: TRBD1
abundance: -
j_gene: TRBJ1-3

CDR3aa: CASSVVGTSGVYYSYNEQFF
CDR3nt: TGTGCCAGCAGTGTTGTTGGGACTAGCGGGGTTTATTACTCCTACAATGAGCAGTTCTTC
v_gene: TRBV6-4
d_gene: TRBD2
abundance: once
j_gene: TRBJ2-1

CDR3aa: CAWSPGQGVSTEAFF
CDR3nt: TGTGCCTGGAGTCCGGGACAGGGGGTGAGCACTGAAGCTTTCTTT
v_gene: TRBV30
d_gene: TRBD1
abundance: -
j_gene: TRBJ1-1

CDR3aa: CASSFGQARGSYEQYF
CDR3nt: TGTGCCAGCAGCTTTGGTCAGGCCCGAGGGTCATACGAGCAGTACTTC
v_gene: TRBV5-8
d_gene: -
abundance: -
j_gene: TRBJ2-7

CDR3aa: CASSIELSSYNEQFF
CDR3nt: TGTGCCAGTAGTATAGAGTTGAGCTCCTACAATGAGCAGTTCTTC
v_gene: TRBV19
d_gene: -
abundance: -
j_gene: TRBJ2-1

CDR3aa: CASSESGGEQFF
CDR3nt: TGTGCCAGCAGCGAAAGCGGGGGAGAGCAGTTCTTC
v_gene: TRBV11-3
d_gene: TRBD2
abundance: -
j_gene: TRBJ2-1

CDR3aa: CASGRDFAYEQYF
CDR3nt: TGTGCCAGCGGACGGGATTTTGCTTACGAGCAGTACTTC
v_gene: TRBV10-3
d_gene: -
abundance: -
j_gene: TRBJ2-7

CDR3aa: CASSLDRAASYGYTF
CDR3nt: TGTGCCAGCAGCTTAGACAGGGCGGCAAGCTATGGCTACACCTTC
v_gene: TRBV11-1
d_gene: -
abundance: -
j_gene: TRBJ1-2

CDR3aa: CASKQDSYEQYF
CDR3nt: TGTGCCAGCAAACAGGACTCCTACGAGCAGTACTTC
v_gene: TRBV2
d_gene: -
abundance: -
j_gene: TRBJ2-7